These 32 T cell receptor beta chains originate from one sample sequenced in a study of blood T cells in healthy people across ages. The use of a sample-barcoded 5' primer and a J-beta primer mix characterized a second PCR of roughly 7 to 11 cycles. Via MiXCR, TCRdb re-called the 5' RACE reads, giving one row per CDR3 protein. The sample has about 1,600,000 distinct CDR3 sequences; around two fifths are singletons. The sequenced material came from blood. Receptors were obtained from a woman in her late teens or twenties in good health.

The V gene is TRBV4-2, the J gene TRBJ2-1; the match to TRBD2 covers 8 bases. The CDR3 contains 14 residues. Germline loops: CDR1 LGHNA, CDR2 YNFKEQ. Losses at the gene ends were 1 base for V and 6 bases for J; bases not matched to a gene: 2. CDR3 region: CASSQATSGNEQFF. CDR3 DNA: TGTGCCAGCAGCCAAGCAACTAGCGGCAATGAGCAGTTCTTC.

This clonotype was counted only a few times. This chain connects TRBV20-1 to TRBJ2-5; weak D call: TRBD2 (5 bases). Germline loops: CDR1 DFQATT, CDR2 SNEGSKA (reference sequence). The CDR3 is 15 residues long. Trimming removed 6 bases at V and 1 base at J, with 18 bases between. In DNA, the CDR3 is TGCAGTGCGCGACGGGATCTGAGAGGCCAAGAGACCCAGTACTTC. Protein product: CSARRDLRGQETQYF.

The genes are TRBV29-1 and TRBJ1-6, with D possibly TRBD1 on 6 matching bases. The V and J ends lost 6 bases and 14 bases respectively, with 14 bases between them. The CDR3 spans 11 residues. Looked up from germline, CDR1 is SQVTM and CDR2 is ANQGSEA. DNA for the CDR3: TGCAGCGTCCCGGGAGGGGGAACCCTCCACTTT. Translating gives CSVPGGGTLHF.

The chain links TRBV20-1 to TRBJ2-2; TRBD2 matches 7 bases. The CDR3 is 14 residues long. V gave up 5 bases and J gave up 2 bases; unmatched junction bases: 5. The germline CDR1 and CDR2 sequences are DFQATT and SNEGSKA (reference sequence). The CDR3 sequence: CSAFRDYNTGELFF. The CDR3 nucleotides are TGCAGTGCTTTCCGGGACTACAACACCGGGGAGCTGTTTTTT.

The rearrangement joins TRBV30 to TRBJ2-7; 7 bases are a match to TRBD1. Germline assignment: CDR1 GTSNPN and CDR2 SVGIG (reference sequence). The CDR3 length is 11 residues. The V segment lost 5 bases and the J segment 5 bases; nucleotides outside the gene matches: 3. CDR3 bases: TGTGCCTGGGACAGGGTCCACGAGCAGTACTTC. Its translation is CAWDRVHEQYF.

This clonotype was found once. The chain combines TRBV28 with TRBJ2-5; D unclear. The DNA end is more similar to TRBJ2-7, so the J call may be wrong. CDR1 is MDHEN, CDR2 SYDVKM, per germline. The CDR3 consists of 14 residues. CDR3 in amino acids: CATAPPPTPCEQYF. The CDR3 bases are TGTGCCACCGCCCCCCCGCCAACACCTTGCGAGCAGTACTTC.

This chain uses TRBV29-1 with TRBJ2-1; possibly TRBD2 for D (5 bases). V gave up 0 bases and J gave up 8 bases, with 29 bases separating them. Germline assignment: CDR1 SQVTM and CDR2 ANQGSEA. This CDR3 spans 19 amino acids. The CDR3 nucleotides are TGCAGCGTTGAAGATCGGGGTAGCGAGACCACTAAGTTTACAGATGAGCAGTTCTTC. Its translation: CSVEDRGSETTKFTDEQFF.

Only one count was recorded for this clonotype. DNA for the CDR3: TGTGCCACCAGTGATGCGCGGGGGCCGGAGACCCAGTACTTC. Translation gives CATSDARGPETQYF. The rearrangement links TRBV24-1 to TRBJ2-7; D is possibly TRBD2 (7 bases). Near its end, the DNA agrees better with TRBJ2-5, so the J call may be wrong. Germline V gene lookup returns CDR1 KGHDR and CDR2 SFDVKD. The CDR3 has 14 residues.

The chain joins TRBV10-3 to TRBJ2-7; 10 nucleotides align to TRBD1. V gave up 4 bases and J gave up 2 bases; unmatched junction bases: 8. The CDR3 has 16 residues. Germline V gene data show CDR1 as ENHRY and CDR2 as SYGVKD. CDR3 in DNA: TGTGCCATCAGTGCTGACCGGGACAGGGGCCCCTACGAGCAGTACTTC. As protein: CAISADRDRGPYEQYF.

This clonotype occurred a few times. Written as DNA, the CDR3 is TGTGCTAGTGGTTTGGTACGCAGGGGGCCTCGGGAGCAGTACTTC. It is translated as CASGLVRRGPREQYF. The V gene is TRBV12-5, the J gene TRBJ2-5, with 8 bases aligning to TRBD1. Germline V gene lookup returns CDR1 LGHNT and CDR2 FRNRAP. The CDR3 extends over 15 amino acids. V shed 0 bases and J 11 bases; nucleotides not matched to a gene: 11.

This rearrangement joins TRBV4-2 to TRBJ1-1, with D possibly TRBD1 on 6 matching bases. The CDR3 extends over 16 amino acids. Germline V gives CDR1 LGHNA, CDR2 YNFKEQ. The germline V and J ends were trimmed by 4 bases and 4 bases, with 19 bases remaining between them. For the CDR3, the DNA is TGTGCCAGCAGCCGTCCCCAGACCACAGGGTTCACTGAAGCTTTCTTT. Amino acid sequence: CASSRPQTTGFTEAFF.

This clonotype was counted only a few times. The rearrangement links TRBV20-1 to TRBJ2-1; D not certain. The V end lost 0 bases, the J end lost 0 bases, and 18 bases lay between the germline ends. Germline CDR1 and CDR2: DFQATT and SNEGSKA (reference sequence). CDR3 length: 18 residues. The DNA of the CDR3 is TGCAGTGCTAGAGACCCCGGGTCATGTGGGAACTCCTACAATGAGCAGTTCTTC. This gives the protein CSARDPGSCGNSYNEQFF.

The CDR3 loop is CATSRDRTGAEAFF. As DNA, the CDR3 is TGTGCCACCAGCAGAGATCGTACGGGAGCTGAAGCTTTCTTT. This rearrangement joins TRBV15 to TRBJ1-1; unclear D gene. The length of the CDR3 is 14 residues. Trimming stripped 0 bases from V and 6 bases from J, with 11 bases between. CDR1 and CDR2 (germline): LNHNV, YYDKDF (reference sequence).

The rearrangement uses TRBV9 and TRBJ1-1; D is uncertain. Germline V gene data show CDR1 as SGDLS and CDR2 as YYNGEE. The V end was cut by 0 bases, the J end by 1 base, with 10 bases between. This CDR3 has 15 amino acids. DNA for the CDR3: TGTGCCAGCAGCGTAGACTCATTGGGGAACACTGAAGCTTTCTTT. Encoded protein: CASSVDSLGNTEAFF.

In its sample, this clonotype was seen a few times. J is TRBJ2-3 and V is TRBV20-1; D is ambiguous. V gave up 5 bases and J gave up 1 base, with 10 bases separating them. The germline CDR1 and CDR2 sequences are DFQATT and SNEGSKA (reference sequence). This CDR3 comprises 13 residues. In DNA form, the CDR3 reads TGCAGTGCTTACCGGACGGGCACAGATACGCAGTATTTT. This sequence encodes CSAYRTGTDTQYF.

This sequence joins TRBV5-1 and TRBJ2-5, with 14 bases matching TRBD2. This CDR3 region has 17 residues. Germline trimming cut 4 bases from V and 5 bases from J; bases unmatched to any gene: 10. CDR1 and CDR2 from the germline V gene are SGHRS and YFSETQ. The CDR3 DNA sequence: TGCGCCAGCAGCCTCCCTCGACTAGCGGGAGGGCAGGAGACCCAGTACTTC. Translated, it gives CASSLPRLAGGQETQYF.

To note about this clonotype: Compared with germline, one end of the junction differs, possibly owing to a read error. This chain uses TRBV20-1 with TRBJ2-5, with 8 bases aligning to TRBD2. Germline V gene lookup returns CDR1 DFQATT and CDR2 SNEGSKA (reference sequence). The CDR3 length is 15 residues. CDR3 sequence (DNA): TGCAGTGCCTCCTCGACGGGGGGGACCCAAGGGACCCAGTACTTC. Amino acids: CSASSTGGTQGTQYF.

The genes are TRBV6-6 and TRBJ2-1, with 7 nucleotides matching TRBD2. Looked up from germline, CDR1 is MNHNY and CDR2 is SVGAGI (reference sequence). Trimming cost V 2 bases and J 5 bases; bases outside gene matches: 6. This CDR3 is built from 15 residues. This CDR3 is CASSYIFGGDNEQFF. In nucleotides, the CDR3 is TGTGCCAGCAGTTACATTTTTGGGGGGGACAATGAGCAGTTCTTC.

The rearrangement links TRBV5-1 to TRBJ1-5; D is perhaps TRBD1 (6 bases). V was pared by 0 bases and J by 7 bases, with 11 bases between. The germline gives CDR1 SGHRS, CDR2 YFSETQ. The CDR3 has 14 residues. CDR3 protein: CASSLEGGAQPQHF. In nucleotides, the CDR3 is TGCGCCAGCAGCTTGGAGGGGGGCGCGCAGCCCCAGCATTTT.

The chain carries TRBV20-1 and TRBJ2-3; D unresolved. Germline V gene lookup returns CDR1 DFQATT and CDR2 SNEGSKA (reference sequence). The CDR3 is 13 residues long. V lost 1 base to trimming and J lost 5 bases, with 10 bases between them. In DNA, the CDR3 is TGCAGTGCTAGAGTTGCCCAAAAAGATACGCAGTATTTT. Translated: CSARVAQKDTQYF.

The chain carries TRBV20-1 and TRBJ2-7, with D hard to call. The germline V gene encodes CDR1 DFQATT and CDR2 SNEGSKA (reference sequence). Trimming took off 3 bases at V and 0 bases at J, with 9 bases between the two ends. The CDR3 is made up of 13 amino acids. For the CDR3, the DNA is TGCAGTGCTAGGAGGAGCCTCTCCTACGAGCAGTACTTC. This translates into CSARRSLSYEQYF.

This chain links TRBV11-2 with TRBJ2-7, with 9 bases lining up with TRBD2. Looked up from germline, CDR1 is SGHAT and CDR2 is FQNNGV. The CDR3 covers 16 residues. V lost 6 bases, J lost 7 bases, and 16 bases stayed unmatched. The CDR3 spells CASRAMTSGVYNEQYF. For the CDR3, the DNA is TGTGCCAGCAGAGCGATGACTAGCGGAGTATACAATGAGCAGTACTTC.

This rearrangement joins TRBV18 to TRBJ1-3; 7 nucleotides match TRBD1. The CDR3 covers 16 residues. With 2 bases clipped from V and 0 bases from J, the junction kept 4 bases outside the gene matches. Germline lookup yields CDR1 KGHSH and CDR2 LQKENI. CDR3 DNA: TGTGCCAGCTCACCAGGACAGGCAGGCTCTGGAAACACCATATATTTT. This sequence encodes CASSPGQAGSGNTIYF.

This clonotype came up a few times. Written as DNA, the CDR3 is TGTGCCAGCAGCTTAGTTGGGACAGCACAAGAGACCCAGTACTTC. Translating it yields CASSLVGTAQETQYF. V is TRBV7-9 and J is TRBJ2-5; 7 nucleotides line up with TRBD1. The V and J ends lost 1 base and 2 bases, in that order; junction bases with no gene match: 4. The CDR3 is made up of 15 amino acids. The V gene's germline CDR1 is SEHNR and CDR2 FQNEAQ (reference sequence).

A few counts support this clonotype. The CDR3 is CASSLIGTGIHEQYF. CDR3 bases: TGTGCCAGCAGTTTAATTGGGACAGGGATTCACGAGCAGTACTTC. V is TRBV27 and J is TRBJ2-7, with 9 bases matching TRBD1. The CDR3 is 15 amino acids. Germline assignment: CDR1 MNHEY and CDR2 SMNVEV (reference sequence). The ends lost 2 bases at V and 5 bases at J; junction bases unmatched: 7.

The chain carries TRBV20-1 and TRBJ2-1, with no clear D. Germline V CDR1 and CDR2: DFQATT, SNEGSKA (reference sequence). The CDR3 totals 16 residues. The ends were cut back, 2 bases at V and 6 bases at J, with 20 bases in the middle. DNA for the CDR3: TGCAGTGCTAGACTTCCCCCCGGTGGCGCTAGCAATGAGCAGTTCTTC. Amino acids: CSARLPPGGASNEQFF.

The chain carries TRBV19 and TRBJ2-3; D remains unclear. Between the trimmed V and J ends, which lost 8 bases and 0 bases, there was a span of 6 bases. The CDR3 runs to 12 residues. Germline V gives CDR1 LNHDA, CDR2 SQIVND (reference sequence). The CDR3 loop is CASRQSTDTQYF. The DNA for the CDR3 is TGTGCCAGTCGCCAGAGCACAGATACGCAGTATTTT.

In regard to this clonotype: This could be a read error, since a much larger clone is one nucleotide away. This chain uses TRBV28 with TRBJ2-1; D perhaps matches TRBD1 (6 bases). The CDR3 runs 13 residues. Germline CDR1 and CDR2: MDHEN and SYDVKM. V lost 3 bases, J lost 10 bases, and 13 bases lay in between. The CDR3 DNA reads as TGTGCCAGCAGTTTCTCAGGGGCTTACGAGCAGTTCTTC. This encodes CASSFSGAYEQFF. The full variable domain, with the rest looked up from reference TRBV28 and TRBJ2-1, is DVKVTQSSRYLVKRTGEKVFLECVQDMDHENMFWYRQDPGLGLRLIYFSYDVKMKEKGDIPEGYSVSREKKERFSLILESASTNQTSMYLCASSFSGAYEQFFGPGTRLTVL.

The chain has TRBV11-3 and TRBJ1-2; maybe TRBD1 (6 bases). Germline V gene sequence: CDR1 SGHNT, CDR2 YENEEA. The CDR3 is 13 residues long. The V end was cut by 3 bases, the J end by 8 bases, with 13 bases between. This chain's CDR3 is CASSFDRSEGYTF. In DNA, the CDR3 is TGTGCCAGCAGCTTCGACAGGTCTGAAGGCTACACCTTC.

V is TRBV7-9 and J is TRBJ2-3; 11 positions agree with TRBD1. Germline CDR1 reads SEHNR; CDR2 reads FQNEAQ (reference sequence). This CDR3 comprises 15 residues. Losses at the gene ends were 5 bases for V and 2 bases for J; bases not matched to a gene: 3. This chain's CDR3 is CASSRTGGFTDTQYF. DNA for the CDR3: TGTGCCAGCAGCCGGACAGGGGGCTTCACAGATACGCAGTATTTT.

J is TRBJ2-2 and V is TRBV12-3 or TRBV12-4; the D is unclear. Trimming stripped 8 bases from V and 0 bases from J, with 13 bases between. The CDR3 covers 15 residues. The CDR3 reads CASGQHNSNTGELFF. As DNA, the CDR3 is TGTGCCAGCGGGCAGCACAATTCGAACACCGGGGAGCTGTTTTTT.

A note on this clonotype: A much larger clone is a single base away; this may be a read error. V gene TRBV20-1 combines with J gene TRBJ2-1, with 12 bases lining up with TRBD2. The CDR3 is 12 residues long. V gave up 3 bases and J gave up 9 bases; unmatched junction bases: 0. The germline V gene has CDR1 DFQATT and CDR2 SNEGSKA (reference sequence). CDR3 sequence (DNA): TGCAGTGCTAGGACTAGCGGGGGTGAGCAGTTCTTC. Amino acid sequence: CSARTSGGEQFF.